This is a list of T cell receptor beta chains from one sample in a study of spatial heterogeneity in lung cancer. TCRdb reprocessed the 5' RACE reads via MiXCR and lists one record per CDR3 protein. The data contain about 40,000 distinct CDR3 sequences, around 5% of them singletons. The material sequenced was PBMCs, taken at surgery. The receptors originated from a female donor with early-stage non-small cell lung cancer. Each CDR3 is given with its conserved first and last residue. D genes are given only for firm matches. Size tells how often a clone was seen (once, few, many) or the class of an expanded clone, and some rows leave it out.

D gene | J gene | clone size | V gene | CDR3 DNA | CDR3 protein
NA | TRBJ1-1 | NA | TRBV7-2 | TGTGCCAGCAGCTTGGGCACCTTGAACACTGAAGCTTTCTTT | CASSLGTLNTEAFF
NA | TRBJ2-1 | many | TRBV6-6 | TGTGCCAGCAGACCCATCGGGATTTACTCCTACAATGAGCAGTTCTTC | CASRPIGIYSYNEQFF
TRBD1 | TRBJ2-7 | many | TRBV20-1 | TGCAGTGCTAGAGATCGTAGGACAGGGGGCTACGAGCAGTACTTC | CSARDRRTGGYEQYF
TRBD2 | TRBJ2-5 | few | TRBV6-2/TRBV6-3 | TGTGCCAGCACTAGCGGGCAAGAGACCCAGTACTTC | CASTSGQETQYF
NA | TRBJ1-1 | many | TRBV7-3 | TGTGCCAGCAGCTTATGGTGGGACACTGAAGCTTTCTTT | CASSLWWDTEAFF
NA | TRBJ2-6 | NA | TRBV7-6 | TGTGCCAGCAGCTTACTGGGCCCCTCTGGGGCCAACGTCCTGACTTTC | CASSLLGPSGANVLTF
NA | TRBJ2-2 | many | TRBV5-4 | TGTGCCAGCAGGCCGGAAAGCGGGGAGCTGTTTTTT | CASRPESGELFF
NA | TRBJ1-2 | many | TRBV5-1 | TGCGCCAGCAGTTCCCCCGACGGAGGGACACATGGCTACACCTTC | CASSSPDGGTHGYTF
NA | TRBJ2-1 | NA | TRBV12-3/TRBV12-4 | TGTGCCAGCAGCCATACGACAGGCTCCTACAATGAGCAGTTCTTC | CASSHTTGSYNEQFF
NA | TRBJ1-5 | few | TRBV19 | TGTGCCAGTAGTGCCGAGGGGCGTAGCAATCAGCCCCAGCATTTT | CASSAEGRSNQPQHF
NA | TRBJ2-3 | many | TRBV12-3/TRBV12-4 | TGTGCCAGCGGGTCCGGACGCGGACCAGATACGCAGTATTTT | CASGSGRGPDTQYF
NA | TRBJ2-7 | many | TRBV7-9 | TGTGCCAGCAGCCGCGGACGTCTTTCCTACGAGCAGTACTTC | CASSRGRLSYEQYF
NA | TRBJ1-1 | many | TRBV10-3 | TGTGCCATCAGTGTCAAAAAGGGGGAAACTGAAGCTTTCTTT | CAISVKKGETEAFF
TRBD1 | TRBJ2-7 | many | TRBV20-1 | TGCAGTGCTCTAAGCTCCGAGACAGGGGCCTACGAGCAGTACTTC | CSALSSETGAYEQYF
NA | TRBJ2-3 | few | TRBV5-8 | TGTGCCAGCAGCTTTCAGGTGGGAGATACGCAGTATTTT | CASSFQVGDTQYF
NA | TRBJ2-5 | few | TRBV4-1 | TGCGCCAGCAGCCTCCTCATCCGGGAGACCCAGTACTTC | CASSLLIRETQYF
NA | TRBJ2-5 | many | TRBV5-1 | TGCGCCAGCAGCTTGAGGGGGGAGACCCAGTACTTC | CASSLRGETQYF
NA | TRBJ2-1 | many | TRBV6-2/TRBV6-3 | TGTGCCAGCAGTTGGGCGGGGATCAGTTACAATGAGCAGTTCTTC | CASSWAGISYNEQFF
NA | TRBJ2-2 | many | TRBV4-1 | TGCGCCAGCAGCCTACTCGAAGCGGCGGGCACCGGGGAGCTGTTTTTT | CASSLLEAAGTGELFF
NA | TRBJ2-7 | few | TRBV6-2/TRBV6-3 | TGTGCCAGCAAACAACAGCCACGCTCCTACGAGCAGTACTTC | CASKQQPRSYEQYF
TRBD1 | TRBJ1-2 | NA | TRBV3-1 | TGTGCCAGCAGCCAAGATTTAAGGACAGGGAGAGGCGGCTACACCTTC | CASSQDLRTGRGGYTF
NA | TRBJ2-1 | many | TRBV6-5 | TGTGCCAGCAGTTTAGAGTCGAGCTCCTACAATGAGCAGTTCTTC | CASSLESSSYNEQFF
NA | TRBJ2-4 | many | TRBV10-3 | TGTGCCATCAGTGAGCACGTGGGAACCTCAGCCAAAAACATTCAGTACTTC | CAISEHVGTSAKNIQYF
NA | TRBJ2-1 | many | TRBV11-2 | TGTGCCAGCAGCTGGGCCGGGACTGTCAATGAGCAGTTCTTC | CASSWAGTVNEQFF
NA | TRBJ2-5 | many | TRBV29-1 | TGCAGCGTTGAAGCAGAGACCCAGTACTTC | CSVEAETQYF
TRBD2 | TRBJ2-1 | NA | TRBV7-9 | TGTGCCAGCAGCGGGCTAGCGGTGGACACCGAGCAGTTCTTC | CASSGLAVDTEQFF
NA | TRBJ1-1 | medium-sized | TRBV3-1 | TGTGCCAGCAGCCGCCCGGGACACCGGAACACTGAAGCTTTCTTT | CASSRPGHRNTEAFF
NA | TRBJ1-2 | many | TRBV12-3/TRBV12-4 | TGTGCCAGCAGTTTCGGCAGAATCTATGGCTACACCTTC | CASSFGRIYGYTF
NA | TRBJ2-2 | NA | TRBV5-4 | TGTGCCAGCAGCGGACCGGGACAACAGAACACCGGGGAGCTGTTTTTT | CASSGPGQQNTGELFF
NA | TRBJ2-3 | many | TRBV2 | TGTGCCAGCAGTGAGGGTAGGGATACGCAGTATTTT | CASSEGRDTQYF
TRBD1 | TRBJ2-5 | many | TRBV28 | TGTGCCAGCAGCGCCCCCCGACAGGGCCAAGAGACCCAGTACTTC | CASSAPRQGQETQYF
NA | TRBJ1-1 | many | TRBV5-6 | TGTGCCAGCAGGAGAGAGGGGAGAAATACTGAAGCTTTCTTT | CASRREGRNTEAFF
NA | TRBJ1-5 | few | TRBV12-3/TRBV12-4 | TGTGCCAGCAGGGGAGTTTCTCCGGGGCCCCAGCATTTT | CASRGVSPGPQHF